This entry is about one T cell receptor beta chain. The entry originates in a study of response to subunit inactivated influenza vaccine. Each CDR3 protein gets one entry after TCRdb re-called the RT-PCR reads with MiXCR. The profile covers 500,000 or so distinct CDR3 sequences, with approximately 17% appearing a single time and 2.5% to 3.5% taken by the ten largest. Germline lookup yields CDR1 DFQATT and CDR2 SNEGSKA (reference sequence). The V end lost 0 bases, the J end lost 2 bases, and 12 bases lay between the germline ends. The CDR3 spans 15 residues. The sample was CD4+ T cells sorted from PBMCs, taken around 25 months after vaccination. This rearrangement joins TRBV20-1 to TRBJ2-3, with D possibly TRBD2 on 6 matching bases. This sequence originates from a man aged 45 to 70 who received an inactivated influenza vaccine. CDR3: CSAREGGLSTDTQYF. CDR3 nucleotide sequence: TGCAGTGCTAGAGAGGGGGGACTCTCCACAGATACGCAGTATTTT.